Sequencing of this T cell receptor (beta chain) was carried out in a study of OX40 agonist ivuxolimab in advanced cancers. Overall study: Patients assigned to dose escalation were diagnosed with hepatocellular carcinoma, melanoma, renal cell or head and neck cancer. Of the participants, approximately 44% had some prior anti-PD-1, anti-PD-L1 or anti-CTLA-4 therapy, which was allowed. Study outcomes and limitations: Partial responders at 0.1-3.0 mg/kg had among the lowest clonal expansion. At 0.1 to 3.0 mg/kg, CD4+ and CD8+ blood T cells expanded clonally by week 6.

Produced via immunoSEQ multiplex PCR; TCRdb's table is partial and in-frame only. Altogether tens of thousands of clones are present, about 90% being singletons, with the ten largest covering approximately 5.9%. Germline-derived CDR1 and CDR2 are MNHNS and SASEGT. CDR3 length: 16 amino acids. The ends were cut back, 1 base at V and 0 bases at J, with 13 bases in the middle. To note about this clone: What it binds is not known.

The chain has TRBV6-1 and TRBJ2-7; tentatively, D is TRBD2 (5 bases). The sequence was collected from an adult with an advanced solid tumor such as melanoma, head and neck, liver or kidney cancer. The sequences come from CD4+ or CD8+ T cells sorted from blood, collected in a trial of the OX40 agonist ivuxolimab. The CDR3 coding sequence is TGTGCCAGCAGTGAAGGGGTCCGCCGGGGCTCCTACGAGCAGTACTTC. It translates to CASSEGVRRGSYEQYF.